This T cell receptor (beta chain) derives from a study of blood T cell repertoires in COVID-19. In the study overall: Both acute and convalescent COVID-19 samples were obtained from the United States, Italy and Spain. Sample material is recorded as cDNA or gDNA derived from T cells, B-cell-depleted T cells, or PBMCs.

In the original analysis: Nucleated cell number was recorded as an estimate derived from reference gene primer amplification. Profiled with immunoSEQ multiplex PCR; TCRdb holds only in-frame clones, not every one. V, J and clone size reflect that table, while D and trimming were determined from the DNA. The repertoire holds 300,000 to 350,000 clones, with around 87% as singletons. Trimming left V 2 bases short and J 2 bases short, with 13 bases between. Germline V CDR1 and CDR2: MNHEY, SMNVEV (reference sequence). This CDR3 region has 16 residues. Specimen: peripheral blood. This receptor was taken from a man between 18 and 35 years old with active or convalescent COVID-19. The chain has TRBV27 and TRBJ2-1; D may be TRBD2 (5 bases). The chain's CDR3 is CASSLNAGITYNEQFF. CDR3 nucleotide sequence: TGTGCCAGCAGTTTAAACGCCGGGATTACCTACAATGAGCAGTTCTTC.